The 18 T cell receptor beta chains reported below all come from one sample, sequenced in a study of control samples from healthy donors and cancer patients. Here immunoSEQ multiplex PCR was the method, and the copy in TCRdb shows in-frame clones only, minus some. Here the sample spans hundreds of thousands of clones, roughly four fifths being singletons. The source material was PBMCs. These receptors came from a woman aged 55-69 years with lung cancer.

The chain links TRBV4-1 to TRBJ2-1; a possible D gene is TRBD1 (7 bases). The germline V gene has CDR1 MGHRA and CDR2 YSYEKL. The CDR3 totals 14 residues. V shed 2 bases and J shed 7 bases, with 12 bases lying between them. Written as DNA, the CDR3 is TGCGCCAGCAGCCAACCGACAGGGAGGAATGAGCAGTTCTTC. Protein product: CASSQPTGRNEQFF.

V gene TRBV3-1 (or the pseudogene TRBV3-2) combines with J gene TRBJ2-7; D is perhaps TRBD1 (6 bases). CDR1 is LGHDT, CDR2 YNNKEL, per germline (reference sequence). Trimming removed 5 bases at V and 2 bases at J, with 7 bases between. The CDR3 runs 12 residues. The CDR3 sequence: CASSGDTYEQYF. The CDR3 DNA reads TGTGCCAGCAGCGGGGACACCTACGAGCAGTACTTC.

This clone appeared once. The chain joins TRBV20-1 to TRBJ1-2; D not resolved. The CDR3 loop spans 12 amino acids. Germline assignment: CDR1 DFQATT and CDR2 SNEGSKA (reference sequence). V was cut by 3 bases and J by 6 bases, with 11 bases left in between. CDR3 region: CSASSRRDGYTF. DNA for the CDR3: TGCAGTGCTAGTTCCCGACGGGATGGCTACACCTTC.

This clone was recorded once. The chain is built from TRBV3-1 (or the pseudogene TRBV3-2) and TRBJ2-7; no definite D call. The CDR3 is 14 residues long. With 2 bases removed from V and 9 bases from J, the gap between germline ends came to 17 bases. CDR1 LGHDT and CDR2 YNNKEL come from the germline V gene (reference sequence). The CDR3 loop is CASSQRANLRGQYF. The CDR3 coding sequence is TGTGCCAGCAGCCAACGAGCGAACCTACGAGGGCAGTACTTC.

The rearrangement links TRBV6-5 to TRBJ1-4; D ambiguous. The V end lost 7 bases, the J end lost 7 bases, and 13 bases lay between the germline ends. The CDR3 totals 13 residues. Germline CDR1 is MNHEY and CDR2 is SVGAGI. DNA of the CDR3: TGTGCCAGCACGATGACTCAAACTGAAAAACTGTTTTTT. Its translation is CASTMTQTEKLFF.

This chain joins TRBV13 and TRBJ2-7; D possibly uses TRBD1 or TRBD2 (5 bases each). The V end lost 2 bases, the J end lost 6 bases, and 23 bases lay between the germline ends. Germline V gene sequence: CDR1 PRHDT, CDR2 FYEKMQ (reference sequence). The length of the CDR3 is 17 residues. The CDR3 DNA reads TGTGCCAGCAGCTTACGTCCGGGACCTAAGATCGGAGGCGAGCAGTACTTC. Translated: CASSLRPGPKIGGEQYF.

J is TRBJ2-6 and V is TRBV28, with 7 bases that match TRBD1. Trimming at V came to 5 bases and at J to 0 bases, leaving 7 bases not matched to a gene. CDR3 length equals 17 residues. From germline, CDR1 is MDHEN and CDR2 SYDVKM. The CDR3 loop is CASSRQGVYSGANVLTF. The DNA of the CDR3 is TGTGCCAGCAGTCGACAGGGAGTCTACTCTGGGGCCAACGTCCTGACTTTC.

V and J are TRBV29-1 and TRBJ1-1; D possibly corresponds to TRBD1 (5 bases). In germline, CDR1 is SQVTM, CDR2 ANQGSEA. V was clipped by 4 bases and J by 8 bases, with 11 bases between them. This CDR3 contains 11 residues. The CDR3 spells CSVASGLEAFF. The CDR3 nucleotides are TGCAGCGTTGCCTCAGGGCTCGAAGCTTTCTTT.

The chain employs TRBV6-5 and TRBJ1-2, with D uncertain. The germline V gene has CDR1 MNHEY and CDR2 SVGAGI. The length of the CDR3 is 12 residues. Trimming took 7 bases from V and 8 from J, leaving 14 bases between them. The CDR3: CASTPGEGGYTF. CDR3 sequence (DNA): TGTGCCAGCACCCCCGGGGAAGGAGGCTACACCTTC.

The rearrangement links TRBV7-9 to TRBJ2-7; TRBD1 agrees at 8 bases. Germline CDR1 is SEHNR and CDR2 is FQNEAQ (reference sequence). V shed 0 bases and J 6 bases; nucleotides not matched to a gene: 1. The CDR3 runs 13 residues. The CDR3 reads CASSLAGQGEQYF. Here the CDR3 DNA reads TGTGCCAGCAGCTTAGCAGGACAGGGCGAGCAGTACTTC.

This chain links TRBV18 with TRBJ1-4; TRBD1 is a possible D gene (6 bases). This CDR3 spans 15 amino acids. Germline-derived CDR1 and CDR2 are KGHSH and LQKENI. Trimming left V 3 bases short and J 3 bases short, with 11 bases between. CDR3 bases: TGTGCCAGCTCACCTAGAGGACAGTCTAATGAAAAACTGTTTTTT. Translating it yields CASSPRGQSNEKLFF.

The rearrangement joins TRBV6-2 or TRBV6-3 to TRBJ2-7; no firm D call. The CDR3 is 14 residues long. Germline V gene data show CDR1 as MNHEY and CDR2 as SVGEGT. V was clipped by 4 bases and J by 2 bases, with 12 bases between them. The CDR3 is CASSLILGTYEQYF. CDR3 nucleotide sequence: TGTGCCAGCAGTTTAATCCTGGGCACCTACGAGCAGTACTTC.

The CDR3 nucleotides are TGTGCCAGCAGTTTATGGGGGGAGAACACTGAAGCTTTCTTT. Protein product: CASSLWGENTEAFF. The gene calls are TRBV28 and TRBJ1-1; D perhaps matches TRBD1 (5 bases). Germline V gene lookup returns CDR1 MDHEN and CDR2 SYDVKM. CDR3 length: 14 amino acids. Trimming removed 0 bases from V and 1 base from J, with 6 bases in between.

Only one count was recorded for this clone. The chain couples TRBV9 to TRBJ2-7; TRBD2 might be the D (5 bases). CDR3 length equals 16 residues. Germline V gene data show CDR1 as SGDLS and CDR2 as YYNGEE. Trimming shortened V by 0 bases and J by 5 bases, and 18 bases separated the two germline ends. CDR3 nucleotides: TGTGCCAGCAGCGTAGGGCCTTCGGCGGGCCGGGACGAGCAGTACTTC. As protein: CASSVGPSAGRDEQYF. The whole variable domain, filled in from reference TRBV9 and TRBJ2-7, reads DSGVTQTPKHLITATGQRVTLRCSPRSGDLSVYWYQQSLDQGLQFLIQYYNGEERAKGNILERFSAQQFPDLHSELNLSSLELGDSALYFCASSVGPSAGRDEQYFGPGTRLTVT.

The chain has TRBV29-1 and TRBJ2-3, with D unresolved. Germline V gene lookup returns CDR1 SQVTM and CDR2 ANQGSEA. This CDR3 comprises 12 residues. V was pared by 2 bases and J by 3 bases, with 6 bases between. The CDR3: CSVEWVTDTQYF. Written as DNA, the CDR3 is TGCAGCGTTGAATGGGTGACAGATACGCAGTATTTT.

The rearrangement links TRBV6-5 to TRBJ1-2; D is unresolved. The V gene's germline CDR1 is MNHEY and CDR2 SVGAGI. V was trimmed by 7 bases and J by 2 bases, leaving 8 bases between them. CDR3 length: 12 amino acids. The CDR3 sequence: CASKEDNYGYTF. CDR3 DNA sequence: TGTGCCAGCAAGGAGGACAACTATGGCTACACCTTC.

Here the CDR3 DNA reads TGTGCCAGCAGCCTAGCGACAGGGAACACTGAAGCTTTCTTT. This sequence encodes CASSLATGNTEAFF. The chain is built from TRBV3-1 (or the pseudogene TRBV3-2) and TRBJ1-1; D may be TRBD1 (6 bases). The germline V gene has CDR1 LGHDT and CDR2 YNNKEL (reference sequence). The length of the CDR3 is 14 residues. V shed 4 bases and J shed 1 base, with 10 bases lying between them.

V is TRBV7-8 and J is TRBJ1-2, with D uncertain. V shed 6 bases and J shed 8 bases, with 19 bases lying between them. The CDR3 contains 14 residues. Germline values: CDR1 SGHVS, CDR2 FQNEAQ. DNA for the CDR3: TGTGCCAGCAGTCCCGGATCGTCTAGGATCGGCTACACCTTC. Translating it yields CASSPGSSRIGYTF.